The entry below describes one TCR beta chain. Its antigen is undetermined. The authors reverse transcribed all of the isolated RNA, so sequencing captured expressed TCRB transcripts. Approximately 3.7 million reads per sample on average were obtained from naive, central memory and regulatory T cell samples. The protocol was immunoSEQ multiplex PCR, while the TCRdb copy is restricted to in-frame clones and leaves out a portion. The sample has roughly 400,000 clones, over 11% seen once. This specimen comes from a study of beta chain features in type 1 diabetes. Study-level points and caveats: An over-representation of cells with high TCR expression could result from cDNA sequencing.

The clonotype was recovered from a man aged 25 to 40 in good health. Material: naive CD4+ T cells from blood.

The DNA of the CDR3 is TGCAGCGTTGAGAGACAGGGTAACCAAGAGACCCAGTACTTC. Amino acid sequence: CSVERQGNQETQYF. This rearrangement joins TRBV29-1 to TRBJ2-5; TRBD1 agrees at 7 bases. The CDR3 has 14 residues. The V gene's germline CDR1 is SQVTM and CDR2 ANQGSEA. Trimming at V came to 3 bases and at J to 0 bases, leaving 4 bases not matched to a gene.